This T cell receptor (beta chain) emerged from a study of metastatic and nonmetastatic thyroid tumors (dated by TCRdb to between 2020 and 2021). Broadly, across the study: The researchers compared repertoires between peripheral blood samples and tumor or nodule tissue samples from patients with malignant or benign thyroid disease.

Receptor amplification or capture employed PCR. The run used an Illumina HiSeq 4000. High-throughput sequencing was used to profile the CDR3 region of the TCR beta-chain in every patient. Turning to the authors' computational methods: The researchers built a classifier to tell apart papillary thyroid cancer patients with distant metastasis, based on CDR3 differences among clinicopathological groups. To measure repertoire diversity the researchers used the Shannon index, while the Morisita-Horn index served to gauge how similar the tumor and blood repertoires were. Through fastp at Q25 and MiXCR, TCRdb rebuilt clones from the public reads, retaining in-frame beta chains. It is TCRdb's table, rather than the study itself, that gives the V and J calls and clone size. This sample gives roughly 12,000 clones in total; 30% to 35% of them show up just once. The biggest ten clones account for about 12% of the sample.

The CDR3 holds 13 amino acids from the cysteine to the phenylalanine. Just the 39-base CDR3 DNA is kept, in frame starting at base 1. V lost 6 bases and J lost 3 bases, and the count of bases not matched to a germline gene is 3. No patient had received any treatment before thyroid surgery. Patient clinical samples collected from the early 2010s to the late 2010s were retrospectively analysed using T-cell receptor beta sequencing. Points the paper makes about the study in general: In both blood and tumor samples, TCR beta diversity was reported to be significantly higher in malignant tumors than in benign nodules.

About this clone itself: Its binding antigen is unknown. No base-level quality is on record; no much larger clone is a single base apart.

The sequence is built from TRBV12-3 or TRBV12-4 and TRBJ1-2; 8 central bases correspond to TRBD1. The source material was tumor tissue. This sequence was found in a female donor with papillary thyroid cancer or a benign thyroid nodule (not recorded which). Some clones in this sample may be carry-over from other donors' samples. CDR3 protein: CASSKDRDYGYTF. The bases are TGTGCCAGCAGCAAGGACAGGGACTATGGCTACACCTTC.